A single sample gave rise to the 30 T cell receptor beta chains below, sequenced in a study of T-cell reconstitution after alpha-beta-depleted transplantation in children. Unique molecular identifiers were used in preparing the TCRbeta library. MiXCR, run by TCRdb on the PCR reads, gives a single entry per CDR3 protein. The data hold 500,000 to 750,000 distinct CDR3 sequences, with 10% to 15% observed a single time. This sample comprised PBMCs, mostly from graft donor cells, obtained 360 days after TCRalphabeta/CD19-depleted stem cell transplant. These receptors were obtained from a male patient younger than 18 who had a stem cell transplant for acute myeloid leukemia, so the T cells may come from the graft donor.

The table lists this clonotype with a few counts. This sequence joins TRBV4-1 and TRBJ2-2, with 11 bases identical to TRBD2. CDR1 is MGHRA, CDR2 YSYEKL, per germline. Losses at the gene ends were 4 bases for V and 4 bases for J; bases not matched to a gene: 2. This CDR3 region has 15 residues. The CDR3 reads CASSPGLAATGELFF. The CDR3 bases are TGCGCCAGCAGCCCGGGACTAGCGGCCACCGGGGAGCTGTTTTTT.

This clonotype appeared a few times. The chain joins TRBV29-1 to TRBJ2-5; 13 nucleotides line up with TRBD2. CDR3 length equals 14 residues. J lost 3 bases, V lost 8 bases, and 6 bases had no gene match. Germline CDR1 SQVTM, CDR2 ANQGSEA. The CDR3 reads CSISGTSGEETQYF. DNA for the CDR3: TGCAGCATCTCCGGGACTAGCGGGGAAGAGACCCAGTACTTC. Filled out from reference TRBV29-1 and TRBJ2-5, the complete variable domain reads SAVISQKPSRDICQRGTSLTIQCQVDSQVTMMFWYRQQPGQSLTLIATANQGSEATYESGFVIDKFPISRPNLTFSTLTVSNMSPEDSSIYLCSISGTSGEETQYFGPGTRLLVL.

A few counts support this clonotype. V gene TRBV20-1 combines with J gene TRBJ2-4; D possibly corresponds to TRBD2 (6 bases). The germline V gene encodes CDR1 DFQATT and CDR2 SNEGSKA (reference sequence). This CDR3 has 13 amino acids. V was trimmed by 3 bases and J by 6 bases, leaving 12 bases between them. The CDR3 reads CSASIAALNIQYF. CDR3 bases: TGCAGTGCTAGCATAGCGGCCTTAAACATTCAGTACTTC.

The chain links TRBV5-6 to TRBJ2-7; the D is unclear. The CDR3 consists of 15 residues. V was shortened by 2 bases and J by 12 bases, with 24 bases between the two germline ends. Germline assignment: CDR1 SGHDT and CDR2 YYEEEE. CDR3 nucleotides: TGTGCCAGCAGCTTTATGTACAGTTTGAAGATGGAGTGGTACTTC. Its translation: CASSFMYSLKMEWYF.

CDR3 DNA: TGTGCCAGCAGCGGCCCCCGGGGGGAGAATCTCTACGAGCAGTACTTC. Protein: CASSGPRGENLYEQYF. The chain links TRBV6-2 or TRBV6-3 to TRBJ2-7; 7 positions agree with TRBD2. The V segment lost 6 bases and the J segment 3 bases; nucleotides outside the gene matches: 14. The CDR3 totals 16 residues. CDR1 and CDR2 (germline): MNHEY, SVGEGT.

The CDR3 DNA follows: TGTGCCATCAGTGAACTAACCGGGACAGGGAATGGCTACACCTTC. As protein: CAISELTGTGNGYTF. The chain uses TRBV10-3 and TRBJ1-2, with TRBD1 identical over 9 bases. The V gene end was trimmed by 3 bases and the J gene end by 6 bases; junction bases not matched to a gene: 8. Germline lookup yields CDR1 ENHRY and CDR2 SYGVKD. The CDR3 runs 15 residues.

This clonotype has only a few counts. V usage is TRBV3-1 and J usage is TRBJ2-1; the D gene is possibly TRBD2 (5 bases). This CDR3 spans 16 amino acids. The germline gives CDR1 LGHDT, CDR2 YNNKEL (reference sequence). V lost 4 bases and J 7 bases, leaving 20 bases between the germline ends. The CDR3 nucleotides read TGTGCCAGCAGCCTATTGTTCGGGGAGAATAGAAATGAGCAGTTCTTC. Translating it yields CASSLLFGENRNEQFF.

A few counts support this clonotype. This chain uses TRBV5-1 with TRBJ2-3, with 12 bases aligning to TRBD2. Germline assignment: CDR1 SGHRS and CDR2 YFSETQ. The junction had 8 bases not matched to a gene; V was cut back by 3 bases and J by 6 bases. This CDR3 has 16 amino acids. The CDR3 bases are TGCGCCAGCAGCTCTCGACTAGCGGGAGTCGCGGATACGCAGTATTTT. It translates to CASSSRLAGVADTQYF.

This clonotype occurred a few times. The V and J genes are TRBV12-3 or TRBV12-4 and TRBJ2-5; 7 positions match TRBD2. This CDR3 spans 15 amino acids. V shed 3 bases and J 2 bases; nucleotides not matched to a gene: 6. CDR3 in amino acids: CASSFPGGKQETQYF. In DNA form, the CDR3 reads TGTGCCAGCAGTTTCCCGGGGGGTAAACAAGAGACCCAGTACTTC.

This clonotype turned up a few times. V and J are TRBV20-1 and TRBJ2-6; D is perhaps TRBD1 (6 bases). V lost 5 bases, J lost 0 bases, and 14 bases lay in between. CDR1 DFQATT and CDR2 SNEGSKA come from the germline V gene (reference sequence). The CDR3 has 16 residues. The chain's CDR3 is CSAWGLAPSGANVLTF. The CDR3 bases are TGCAGTGCTTGGGGGCTGGCCCCCTCTGGGGCCAACGTCCTGACTTTC.

The chain carries TRBV29-1 and TRBJ2-5, with 13 bases lining up with TRBD2. This CDR3 comprises 16 residues. V trimming: 3 bases; J trimming: 3 bases; junction bases outside the gene matches: 7. Germline CDR1 and CDR2: SQVTM and ANQGSEA. CDR3 nucleotides: TGCAGCGTTGATTTACTAGCGGGAGGGCCGGAAGAGACCCAGTACTTC. Protein product: CSVDLLAGGPEETQYF.

There are many counts of this clonotype. The chain uses TRBV5-1 and TRBJ2-7; 11 bases match TRBD1. The CDR3 runs 15 residues. The trim removed 4 bases at V and 0 bases at J, leaving 3 bases unmatched. Germline values: CDR1 SGHRS, CDR2 YFSETQ. The DNA for the CDR3 is TGCGCCAGCAGCCGGGGACAGGGGGTCTCCTACGAGCAGTACTTC. It specifies CASSRGQGVSYEQYF.

V is TRBV4-2 and J is TRBJ2-2; TRBD2 matches at 7 bases. V trimming: 4 bases; J trimming: 4 bases; junction bases outside the gene matches: 12. CDR3 size: 17 residues. Germline CDR1 and CDR2: LGHNA and YNFKEQ. In nucleotides, the CDR3 is TGTGCCAGCAGCCCGGGACTGGGACTACAAGCCACCGGGGAGCTGTTTTTT. Amino acid sequence: CASSPGLGLQATGELFF.

Worth noting for this clonotype: The missing conserved phenylalanine or tryptophan at the end of this CDR3 makes a read error likely. This chain joins TRBV10-3 and TRBJ2-7, with D possibly being TRBD2 (6 bases). The length of the CDR3 is 15 residues. The V and J ends lost 3 bases and 5 bases respectively, with 17 bases between them. Germline CDR1 reads ENHRY; CDR2 reads SYGVKD. The CDR3 sequence is CAISDQGGPVHEQYY. As DNA, the CDR3 is TGTGCCATCAGTGACCAAGGAGGGCCGGTCCACGAGCAGTACTAC.

This clonotype was counted between two and nine times. The chain combines TRBV12-3 or TRBV12-4 with TRBJ2-5; perhaps TRBD2 as D (6 bases). V lost 1 base to trimming and J lost 0 bases, with 9 bases between them. CDR3 length: 15 residues. This CDR3 is CASSLEGLDQETQYF. The DNA for the CDR3 is TGTGCCAGCAGTTTAGAGGGACTCGACCAAGAGACCCAGTACTTC.

The gene calls are TRBV4-1 and TRBJ2-1, with TRBD2 matching 11 bases. The CDR3 is 17 residues long. The trim removed 0 bases at V and 8 bases at J, leaving 9 bases unmatched. In germline, CDR1 is MGHRA, CDR2 YSYEKL. The CDR3 loop is CASSQDRTSGLTYEQFF. In nucleotides, the CDR3 is TGCGCCAGCAGCCAAGATCGGACTAGCGGGTTGACGTATGAGCAGTTCTTC.

This clonotype came up many times. This chain uses TRBV24-1 with TRBJ1-1, with D possibly matching TRBD1 (5 bases). Between the trimmed V and J ends, which lost 3 bases and 6 bases, there was a span of 10 bases. CDR1 is KGHDR and CDR2 is SFDVKD in the germline V gene. This CDR3 comprises 13 residues. The DNA of the CDR3 is TGTGCCACCAGTGATGCAGGGCGGGCTGAAGCTTTCTTT. It translates to CATSDAGRAEAFF.

The CDR3 DNA sequence: TGTGCCATCCGGACAGAAGAGACCCAGTACTTC. Its translation is CAIRTEETQYF. This rearrangement joins TRBV10-3 to TRBJ2-5, with a tentative D call TRBD1 (6 bases). The CDR3 extends over 11 amino acids. Germline CDR1 and CDR2: ENHRY and SYGVKD. Trimming took off 8 bases at V and 3 bases at J, with 7 bases between the two ends.

This rearrangement joins TRBV4-3 to TRBJ2-5, with D perhaps being TRBD1 or TRBD2 (5 bases each). Looked up from germline, CDR1 is LGHNA and CDR2 is YSLEER. Deletions cut 1 base from V and 1 base from J, with 10 bases between. The CDR3 is made up of 15 amino acids. In nucleotides, the CDR3 is TGCGCCAGCAGCCAAGGAAGAGGGGCCCAAGAGACCCAGTACTTC. Amino acids: CASSQGRGAQETQYF.

This clonotype was counted ten times or more. The chain carries TRBV20-1 and TRBJ2-1; D ambiguous. The CDR3 loop spans 14 amino acids. Germline-derived CDR1 and CDR2 are DFQATT and SNEGSKA (reference sequence). The V gene lost 4 bases and the J gene lost 0 bases, with 10 bases spanning the gap. This CDR3 is CSATRSYSYNEQFF. DNA of the CDR3: TGCAGTGCTACGAGGAGTTACTCCTACAATGAGCAGTTCTTC.

This clonotype was picked up many times. V gene TRBV28 combines with J gene TRBJ2-3, with TRBD2 identical over 9 bases. After removal of 5 bases from V and 1 base from J, the junction contained 7 bases not matched to a gene. Germline assignment: CDR1 MDHEN and CDR2 SYDVKM. The CDR3 runs to 16 residues. CDR3 protein: CASSPGLAMGTDTQYF. CDR3 DNA sequence: TGTGCCAGCAGTCCCGGACTAGCGATGGGCACAGATACGCAGTATTTT.

The chain uses TRBV29-1 and TRBJ2-1; TRBD2 matches 9 bases. CDR3 length: 15 residues. Trimming removed 6 bases from V and 5 bases from J; junction bases left unmatched: 11. Germline V gene data show CDR1 as SQVTM and CDR2 as ANQGSEA. The CDR3 DNA sequence: TGCAGCGTAGATTCGGGACTAGCCCTTCACAATGAGCAGTTCTTC. It yields the protein CSVDSGLALHNEQFF.

The CDR3 DNA reads as TGTGCCAGCAGTTACTCGAGCGTGTTATTTTCCGGGGAGCTGTTTTTT. Protein: CASSYSSVLFSGELFF. The V call is TRBV6-5, the J call TRBJ2-2; D is uncertain. Germline lookup yields CDR1 MNHEY and CDR2 SVGAGI. The CDR3 runs to 16 residues. With 0 bases removed from V and 6 bases from J, the gap between germline ends came to 14 bases.

At least ten counts were recorded for this clonotype. The CDR3 coding sequence is TGTGCCAGCCCCTCAGGGGGGAACGGTGGGGGTATAATCGGGGAGCTGTTTTTT. Translation gives CASPSGGNGGGIIGELFF. The rearrangement links TRBV28 to TRBJ2-2; possible D gene TRBD1, 7 bases. From germline, CDR1 is MDHEN and CDR2 SYDVKM. CDR3 length: 18 amino acids. V was shortened by 8 bases and J by 7 bases, with 29 bases between the two germline ends.

The genes are TRBV29-1 and TRBJ2-1, with 13 bases lining up with TRBD2. Germline CDR1 reads SQVTM; CDR2 reads ANQGSEA. CDR3 length equals 17 residues. V lost 7 bases to trimming and J lost 6 bases; unmatched junction nucleotides: 15. The CDR3 loop reads CSANPGLAGDRGNEQFF. The CDR3 DNA reads TGCAGCGCCAACCCCGGACTAGCGGGAGATCGAGGCAATGAGCAGTTCTTC.

A few counts support this clonotype. The rearrangement uses TRBV28 and TRBJ1-4; 8 bases agree with TRBD1. Trimming cost V 1 base and J 7 bases; bases outside gene matches: 8. Germline V lookup: CDR1 MDHEN, CDR2 SYDVKM. This CDR3 contains 16 residues. The CDR3 protein is CASSLFQGQGGEKLFF. In nucleotides, the CDR3 is TGTGCCAGCAGTTTATTCCAAGGACAGGGTGGTGAAAAACTGTTTTTT. The whole variable domain, remainder taken from reference TRBV28 and TRBJ1-4, is DVKVTQSSRYLVKRTGEKVFLECVQDMDHENMFWYRQDPGLGLRLIYFSYDVKMKEKGDIPEGYSVSREKKERFSLILESASTNQTSMYLCASSLFQGQGGEKLFFGSGTQLSVL.

This clonotype was seen a handful of times. V gene TRBV6-5 combines with J gene TRBJ1-3, with D perhaps TRBD1 (6 bases). Germline V gives CDR1 MNHEY, CDR2 SVGAGI. V was pared by 0 bases and J by 4 bases, with 13 bases between. The CDR3 contains 16 residues. In nucleotides, the CDR3 is TGTGCCAGCAGTTACTCGAACGTCGGGGGCGGAAACACCATATATTTT. Translating gives CASSYSNVGGGNTIYF.

This clonotype has more than one count but fewer than ten. The chain combines TRBV24-1 with TRBJ2-1; TRBD2 matches 9 bases. CDR1 KGHDR and CDR2 SFDVKD come from the germline V gene. The CDR3 loop spans 15 amino acids. V lost 1 base, J lost 9 bases, and 6 bases stayed unmatched. The CDR3 coding sequence is TGTGCCACCAGTGATTTTAGCGGGAGTCTGGTTGAGCAGTTCTTC. The encoded protein is CATSDFSGSLVEQFF.

This clonotype was counted only a few times. The gene calls are TRBV29-1 and TRBJ2-4, with a weak D call TRBD1 (6 bases). The CDR3 is 11 amino acids. Germline assignment: CDR1 SQVTM and CDR2 ANQGSEA. Trimming removed 6 bases at V and 10 bases at J, with 13 bases between. The CDR3 DNA reads TGCAGCGTCATCTCGAGGGGGATTCAGTACTTC. It specifies CSVISRGIQYF.

This clonotype occurred a few times. The chain employs TRBV20-1 and TRBJ2-7; TRBD1 aligns across 9 bases. There are 15 residues in the CDR3. The germline V gene has CDR1 DFQATT and CDR2 SNEGSKA (reference sequence). V was clipped by 3 bases and J by 0 bases; unmatched bases: 6. CDR3 protein: CSASPGTGYSYEQYF. CDR3 bases: TGCAGTGCTAGCCCCGGGACAGGGTACTCCTACGAGCAGTACTTC.